These 2 T cell receptor beta chains were all obtained from the same sample, sequenced in a study of a mutant IDH1 vaccine in newly diagnosed glioma. These receptors' targets are unknown. The time point is: week 11, during vaccination. Doses consisted of 300 ug of mutant IDH1 20-mer peptide each, paired with topical imiquimod. The table came from immunoSEQ multiplex PCR; TCRdb's copy has only in-frame clones and leaves some out. Of under 150,000 clones listed, roughly nine tenths were seen once; the top ten hold roughly 0.62%. Material: PBMCs, obtained from a glioma patient whose treatment included an IDH1 peptide vaccine. These receptors were taken from a woman between 50 and 59 years old with glioma.

This clone was seen more than once but under ten times. This chain connects TRBV15 to TRBJ1-1; D not certain. The CDR3 has 14 residues. Trimming pared 6 bases from V and 1 base from J, leaving 12 bases between. Germline V gene data show CDR1 as LNHNV and CDR2 as YYDKDF (reference sequence). CDR3 loop: CATRGFTENTEAFF. The CDR3 DNA reads TGTGCCACCAGAGGGTTTACAGAGAACACTGAAGCTTTCTTT.

The count of this clone is one. The rearrangement links TRBV9 to TRBJ2-7, with TRBD1 identical over 10 bases. V shed 4 bases and J 6 bases; nucleotides not matched to a gene: 7. The length of the CDR3 is 14 residues. Germline-derived CDR1 and CDR2 are SGDLS and YYNGEE. CDR3 region: CASSFGTGATEQYF. In DNA, the CDR3 is TGTGCCAGCAGCTTTGGGACAGGGGCCACCGAGCAGTACTTC.